Here is one TCR beta chain with its context. Its target is unknown. Investigators spread the genomic DNA of each subset evenly over several immunoSEQ plates. Clones were read by immunoSEQ multiplex PCR, and TCRdb kept only the in-frame ones, dropping some. The sample gives approximately 710,000 clones, 90% of which show up once; about 34% is in the top ten. The sample belongs to a study of shared clonotypes between healthy human individuals. Study at large: Every donor yielded three CD4 naive, three CD4 memory, two CD8 naive and one CD8 memory plate. Study-level results: A handful of donors had 4% to 5% of their naive CD4 clonotypes in common. Though the depth was large, rarefaction showed that sorted-subset sequencing was incomplete.

Material: memory CD8+ T cells from PBMCs. Subset in this sample: CD45RO+ cells pooled with CCR7-negative TemRA cells. This clonotype was obtained from a man younger than 35 in good health. Some clones in this sample may be carry-over from other donors' samples.

The CDR3 DNA follows: TGTGCCAGCAGGCCGACCCGGACAGTCTTTGGCTACACCTTC. It encodes CASRPTRTVFGYTF. The chain uses TRBV27 and TRBJ1-2, with D possibly matching TRBD1 (6 bases). Germline V lookup: CDR1 MNHEY, CDR2 SMNVEV (reference sequence). CDR3 length: 14 amino acids. Trimming left V 6 bases short and J 7 bases short, with 18 bases between.